This T cell receptor (beta chain) was recorded in a study of cytomegalovirus exposure and HLA in healthy donors. Findings and limits, study-wide: Solely CMV serostatus was available to characterize immune exposure.

Primers for the PCR totalled 60 Vbeta and 13 Jbeta. Only in-frame clones appear in the TCRdb table, and some are missing; sequencing was by immunoSEQ multiplex PCR. The sample records roughly 130,000 clones, 50% to 80% being singletons. V lost 4 bases to trimming and J lost 11 bases, with 15 bases between them. This CDR3 has 13 amino acids. Germline V gene sequence: CDR1 LNHDA, CDR2 SQIVND (reference sequence). This clone has a single count. Its antigen is as yet unknown. The chain recombines TRBV19 with TRBJ1-3; TRBD1 is a possible D gene (5 bases). The receptor's source is a woman between 40 and 55 years old in good health and CMV-seropositive. Input material: PBMCs. This chain's CDR3 is CASSSRAQGSIYF. DNA of the CDR3: TGTGCCAGTAGTAGCAGGGCCCAGGGTTCCATATATTTT.